The 19 T cell receptor beta chains below all came from one sample that was sequenced in a study of blood T cells in healthy people across ages. Then a second PCR, running roughly 7 to 12 cycles, was carried out with a sample-barcoded 5' primer and a J-beta primer mix. One entry per CDR3 protein results from TCRdb running MiXCR on the 5' RACE reads. The sample yields roughly 830,000 distinct CDR3 sequences, approximately 67% seen once. Sequencing input: blood. These TCRs come from a man aged 25 to 40 in good health.

In its sample, this clonotype was seen a few times. The chain links TRBV12-3 or TRBV12-4 to TRBJ1-4, with 7 bases fitting TRBD1. This CDR3 contains 19 residues. The trim removed 3 bases at V and 7 bases at J, leaving 20 bases unmatched. In DNA, the CDR3 is TGTGCCAGCAGTTTGATTCGCGGGACAGACGGGAGCGTGGCTGAAAAACTGTTTTTT. It is translated as CASSLIRGTDGSVAEKLFF.

This chain joins TRBV12-3 or TRBV12-4 and TRBJ2-7; D tentatively reads TRBD1 or TRBD2 (7 bases each). Trimming took 6 bases from V and 3 from J, leaving 18 bases between them. The CDR3 spans 15 residues. The CDR3 protein is CASSPRQGGIYEQYF. In nucleotides, the CDR3 is TGTGCCAGCAGCCCCAGACAGGGAGGGATCTACGAGCAGTACTTC.

This chain uses TRBV10-3 with TRBJ2-1, with unresolved D. The V end was cut by 8 bases, the J end by 5 bases, with 10 bases between. The CDR3 totals 12 residues. Germline V gene sequence: CDR1 ENHRY, CDR2 SYGVKD. DNA of the CDR3: TGTGCCATCGGTCAGCCAGACAATGAGCAGTTCTTC. It specifies CAIGQPDNEQFF.

This clonotype was observed a handful of times. The CDR3 DNA reads as TGCAGCGTTGATCCTACAGGGGGAGGTTACGAGCAGTACTTC. Its translation is CSVDPTGGGYEQYF. The chain uses TRBV29-1 and TRBJ2-4; TRBD1 matches 8 bases. Judging by the DNA end, TRBJ2-7 fits better; the J call may be wrong. Germline V lookup: CDR1 SQVTM, CDR2 ANQGSEA. The CDR3 contains 14 residues.

This clonotype occurred a few times. The rearrangement uses TRBV27 and TRBJ2-7, with TRBD1 matching 8 bases. The CDR3 loop spans 16 amino acids. CDR1 and CDR2 from the germline V gene are MNHEY and SMNVEV (reference sequence). The ends lost 3 bases at V and 1 base at J; junction bases unmatched: 8. This CDR3 reads CASSFRPGTGSYEQYF. The CDR3, as DNA: TGTGCCAGCAGTTTTCGCCCCGGGACAGGTTCCTACGAGCAGTACTTC.

This clonotype was recorded once. CDR3 nucleotides: TGTGCCTGGACTGACAGGGGGAGTCAGCCCCAGCATTTT. Protein product: CAWTDRGSQPQHF. V is TRBV30 and J is TRBJ1-5; 9 positions match TRBD1. Germline V lookup: CDR1 GTSNPN, CDR2 SVGIG (reference sequence). This CDR3 has 13 amino acids. V shed 4 bases, J shed 6 bases, and the junction held 4 bases outside the gene matches.

This clonotype has more than one count but fewer than ten. The junction shows a germline mismatch at one end, possibly a read error. CDR3 DNA sequence: TGTGCCAGCAGGCCTACTAGCACGGATACGCAGTATTTT. It is translated as CASRPTSTDTQYF. The chain carries TRBV7-6 and TRBJ2-3; a possible D gene is TRBD2 (6 bases). CDR3 size: 13 residues. Germline V gene sequence: CDR1 SGHVS, CDR2 FNYEAQ.

The rearrangement links TRBV5-6 to TRBJ1-6, with D perhaps TRBD1 (5 bases). Looked up from germline, CDR1 is SGHDT and CDR2 is YYEEEE. The CDR3 sequence is 15 residues long. With 0 bases removed from V and 12 bases from J, the gap between germline ends came to 16 bases. CDR3 nucleotides: TGTGCCAGCAGCTTGGGGCAGGGCGGGGTACGACCCCTCCACTTT. It yields the protein CASSLGQGGVRPLHF.

CDR3 in amino acids: CASSEYHYEQYF. CDR3 bases: TGTGCCAGCAGTGAATACCACTACGAGCAGTACTTC. The chain is built from TRBV6-1 and TRBJ2-4; D not certain. The end of the DNA fits TRBJ2-7 better, so the J call may be wrong. Germline-derived CDR1 and CDR2 are MNHNS and SASEGT. The CDR3 covers 12 residues.

This chain connects TRBV5-1 to TRBJ2-7; maybe TRBD1 (6 bases). This CDR3 contains 13 residues. Germline CDR1 is SGHRS and CDR2 is YFSETQ. With 4 bases removed from V and 3 bases from J, the gap between germline ends came to 11 bases. The CDR3 spells CASSTDSFYEQYF. Here the CDR3 DNA reads TGCGCCAGCAGCACGGACAGTTTCTACGAGCAGTACTTC.

This clonotype was observed a single time. The genes are TRBV12-3 or TRBV12-4 and TRBJ2-6, with TRBD1 matching over 12 bases. The V and J ends lost 4 bases and 3 bases, in that order; junction bases with no gene match: 7. CDR3 length equals 18 residues. CDR3 nucleotides: TGTGCCAGCAGTTGGGGACAGGGGGCGCAATTTGGGGCCAACGTCCTGACTTTC. It codes for CASSWGQGAQFGANVLTF.

On this clonotype: At one end the junction does not follow the germline gene, possibly because of a read error. This chain connects TRBV24-1 to TRBJ2-1; 9 nucleotides line up with TRBD1. The CDR3 length is 15 residues. CDR1 is KGHDR and CDR2 is SFDVKD in the germline V gene. The CDR3 bases are TGTGCCACTCGTGATACAGGGGGCTCCTACAAGGAGCAGTTCTTC. Translated: CATRDTGGSYKEQFF.

V is TRBV10-3 and J is TRBJ1-2; a possible D gene is TRBD1 (6 bases). The V gene's germline CDR1 is ENHRY and CDR2 SYGVKD. This CDR3 is 13 amino acids long. The CDR3 sequence: CAVTPGTNYGYTF. The CDR3 DNA follows: TGTGCGGTCACCCCCGGGACAAACTATGGCTACACCTTC.

This sequence joins TRBV9 and TRBJ2-3; the match to TRBD2 covers 7 bases. This CDR3 comprises 14 residues. CDR1 is SGDLS and CDR2 is YYNGEE in the germline V gene. Trimming cost V 1 base and J 6 bases; bases outside gene matches: 5. The chain's CDR3 is CASSVREEMDTQYF. The CDR3 coding sequence is TGTGCCAGCAGCGTACGGGAGGAGATGGATACGCAGTATTTT.

J is TRBJ1-4 and V is TRBV16; 7 bases are shared with TRBD1. The CDR3 runs 14 residues. Germline CDR1 KGHSY, CDR2 FQNENV. The V gene end was trimmed by 3 bases and the J gene end by 5 bases; junction bases not matched to a gene: 3. CDR3 protein: CASSHPDRNEKLFF. The DNA of the CDR3 is TGTGCCAGCAGCCACCCGGACAGGAATGAAAAACTGTTTTTT.

The chain combines TRBV6-6 with TRBJ1-6; the D gene is possibly TRBD1 (5 bases). Germline loops: CDR1 MNHNY, CDR2 SVGAGI (reference sequence). V was cut by 2 bases and J by 10 bases, with 12 bases left in between. The CDR3 loop spans 14 amino acids. CDR3 sequence: CASSYVREDSPLHF. DNA for the CDR3: TGTGCCAGCAGTTACGTCAGGGAGGACTCACCCCTCCACTTT.

This sequence joins TRBV20-1 and TRBJ2-5, with TRBD2 matching over 8 bases. Judging by the DNA end, TRBJ2-7 fits better; the J call may be wrong. Germline CDR1 and CDR2: DFQATT and SNEGSKA (reference sequence). CDR3 length equals 15 residues. The CDR3 bases are TGCAGTGCTAGCAATGCAGCGGGGGTAGCCTACGAGCAGTACTTC. Amino acids: CSASNAAGVAYEQYF.

This chain links TRBV11-2 with TRBJ2-1, with D possibly being TRBD1 (6 bases). Germline CDR1 SGHAT, CDR2 FQNNGV. V was shortened by 6 bases and J by 4 bases, with 16 bases between the two germline ends. The CDR3 totals 15 residues. CDR3 residues: CASSSGTSDYNEQFF. The CDR3 DNA reads TGTGCCAGCAGTTCCGGGACAAGTGATTACAATGAGCAGTTCTTC.

The V gene is TRBV14, the J gene TRBJ2-7, with D possibly matching TRBD2 (6 bases). V was clipped by 1 base and J by 4 bases, with 14 bases between them. The CDR3 totals 15 residues. Per the germline V gene, CDR1 is SGHDN and CDR2 is FVKESK. CDR3 nucleotides: TGTGCCAGCAGCCAAGTCTCGGGGGTACCATACGAGCAGTACTTC. Translated: CASSQVSGVPYEQYF.